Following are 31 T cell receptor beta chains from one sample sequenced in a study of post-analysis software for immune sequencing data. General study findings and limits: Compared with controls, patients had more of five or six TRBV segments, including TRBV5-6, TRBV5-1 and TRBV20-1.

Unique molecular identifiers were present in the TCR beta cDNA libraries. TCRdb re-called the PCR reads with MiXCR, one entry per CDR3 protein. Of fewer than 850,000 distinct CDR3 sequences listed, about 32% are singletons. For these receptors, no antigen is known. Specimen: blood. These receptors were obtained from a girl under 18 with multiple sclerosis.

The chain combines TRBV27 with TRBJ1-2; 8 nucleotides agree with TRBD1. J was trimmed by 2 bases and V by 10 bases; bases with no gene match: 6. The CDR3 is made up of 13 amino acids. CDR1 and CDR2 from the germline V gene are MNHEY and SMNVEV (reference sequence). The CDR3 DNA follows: TGTGCCACCGCGGACAGGGCGAACTATGGCTACACCTTC. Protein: CATADRANYGYTF.

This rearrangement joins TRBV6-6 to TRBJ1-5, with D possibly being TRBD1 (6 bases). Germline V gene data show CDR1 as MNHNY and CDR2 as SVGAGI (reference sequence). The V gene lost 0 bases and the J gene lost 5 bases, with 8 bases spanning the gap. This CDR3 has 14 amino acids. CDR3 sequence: CASSYSRGDQPQHF. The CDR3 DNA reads TGTGCCAGCAGTTACTCGAGGGGGGATCAGCCCCAGCATTTT.

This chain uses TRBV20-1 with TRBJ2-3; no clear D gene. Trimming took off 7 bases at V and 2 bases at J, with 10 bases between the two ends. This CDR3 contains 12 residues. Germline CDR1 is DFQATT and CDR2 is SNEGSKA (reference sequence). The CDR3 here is CSGEDYTDTQYF. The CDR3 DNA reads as TGCAGTGGCGAGGATTACACAGATACGCAGTATTTT.

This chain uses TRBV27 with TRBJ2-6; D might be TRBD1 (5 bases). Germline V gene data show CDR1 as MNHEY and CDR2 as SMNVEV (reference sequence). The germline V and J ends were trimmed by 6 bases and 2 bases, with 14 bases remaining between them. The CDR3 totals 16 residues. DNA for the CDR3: TGTGCCAGCAGACGAGTCTCAGGGACTGGGGCCAACGTCCTGACTTTC. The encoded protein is CASRRVSGTGANVLTF.

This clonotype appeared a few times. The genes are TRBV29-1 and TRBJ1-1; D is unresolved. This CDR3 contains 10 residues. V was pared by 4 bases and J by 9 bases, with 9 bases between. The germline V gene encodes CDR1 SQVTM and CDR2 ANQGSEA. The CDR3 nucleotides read TGCAGCGTTGTTGGTGAAAAAGCTTTCTTT. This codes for CSVVGEKAFF.

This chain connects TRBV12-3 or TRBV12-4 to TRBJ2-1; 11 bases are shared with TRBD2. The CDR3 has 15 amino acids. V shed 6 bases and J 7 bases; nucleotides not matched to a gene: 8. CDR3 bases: TGTGCCAGCAGCCATAGCGGGGGGGCGTTTAATGAGCAGTTCTTC. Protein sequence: CASSHSGGAFNEQFF.

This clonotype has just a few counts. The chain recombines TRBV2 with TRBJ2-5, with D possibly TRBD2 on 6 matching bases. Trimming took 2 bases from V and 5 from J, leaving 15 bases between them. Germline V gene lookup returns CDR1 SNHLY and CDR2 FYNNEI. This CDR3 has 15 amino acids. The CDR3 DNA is TGTGCCAGCAGTGAATCGGGGCTAGCGTCGGAGACCCAGTACTTC. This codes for CASSESGLASETQYF.

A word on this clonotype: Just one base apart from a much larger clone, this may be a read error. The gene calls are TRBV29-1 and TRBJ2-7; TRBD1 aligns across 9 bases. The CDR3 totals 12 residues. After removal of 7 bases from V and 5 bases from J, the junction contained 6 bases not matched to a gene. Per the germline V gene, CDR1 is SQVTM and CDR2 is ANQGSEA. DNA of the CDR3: TGCAGCGCGGGACAGGGTTGGGACGAGCAGTACTTC. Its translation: CSAGQGWDEQYF.

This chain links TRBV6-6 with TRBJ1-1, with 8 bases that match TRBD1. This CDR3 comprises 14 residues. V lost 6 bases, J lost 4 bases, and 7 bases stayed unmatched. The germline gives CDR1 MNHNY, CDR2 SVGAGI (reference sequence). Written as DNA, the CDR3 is TGTGCCAGCAGGGATCAGGGGGCGTCCACTGAAGCTTTCTTT. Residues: CASRDQGASTEAFF.

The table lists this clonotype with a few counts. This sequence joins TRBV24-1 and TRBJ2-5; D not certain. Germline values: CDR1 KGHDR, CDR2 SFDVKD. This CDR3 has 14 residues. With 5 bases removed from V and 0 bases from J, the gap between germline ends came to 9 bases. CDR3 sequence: CATSGNSYQETQYF. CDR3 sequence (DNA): TGTGCCACCAGTGGTAACAGTTACCAAGAGACCCAGTACTTC.

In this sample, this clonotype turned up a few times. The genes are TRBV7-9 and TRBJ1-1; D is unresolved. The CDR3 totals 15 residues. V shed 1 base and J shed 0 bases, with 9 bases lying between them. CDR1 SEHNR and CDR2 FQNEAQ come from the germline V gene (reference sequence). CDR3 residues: CASSLDLAVNTEAFF. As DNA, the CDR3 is TGTGCCAGCAGCTTAGATCTGGCGGTGAACACTGAAGCTTTCTTT.

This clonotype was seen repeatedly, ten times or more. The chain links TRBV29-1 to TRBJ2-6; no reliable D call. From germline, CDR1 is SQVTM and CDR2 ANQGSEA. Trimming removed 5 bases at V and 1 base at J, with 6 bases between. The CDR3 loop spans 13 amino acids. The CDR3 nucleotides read TGCAGCGTTCGCCTGTCTGGGGCCAACGTCCTGACTTTC. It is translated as CSVRLSGANVLTF.

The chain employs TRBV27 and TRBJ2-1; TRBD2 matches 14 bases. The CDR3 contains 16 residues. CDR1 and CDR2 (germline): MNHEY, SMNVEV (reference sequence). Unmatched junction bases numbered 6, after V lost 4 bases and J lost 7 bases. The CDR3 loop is CASSSDGTSGRNEQFF. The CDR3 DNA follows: TGTGCCAGCAGTTCCGACGGGACTAGCGGGAGAAATGAGCAGTTCTTC.

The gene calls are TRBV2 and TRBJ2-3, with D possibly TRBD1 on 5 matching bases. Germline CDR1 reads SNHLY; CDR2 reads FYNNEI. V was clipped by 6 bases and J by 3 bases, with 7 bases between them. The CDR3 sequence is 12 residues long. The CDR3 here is CASSAGTDTQYF. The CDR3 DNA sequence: TGTGCCAGCAGCGCAGGGACAGATACGCAGTATTTT.

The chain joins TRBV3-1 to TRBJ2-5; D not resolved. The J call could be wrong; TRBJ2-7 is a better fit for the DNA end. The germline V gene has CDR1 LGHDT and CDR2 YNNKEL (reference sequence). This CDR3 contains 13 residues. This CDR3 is CASRSTVASEQYF. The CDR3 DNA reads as TGTGCCAGCAGAAGTACGGTGGCTTCCGAGCAGTACTTC.

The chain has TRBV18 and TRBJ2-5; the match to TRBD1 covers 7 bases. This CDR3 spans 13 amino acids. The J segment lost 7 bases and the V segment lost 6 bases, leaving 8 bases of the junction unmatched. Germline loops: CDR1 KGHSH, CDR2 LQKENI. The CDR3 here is CASSRQGQRTQYF. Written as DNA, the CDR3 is TGTGCCAGCTCTCGACAGGGTCAACGGACCCAGTACTTC.

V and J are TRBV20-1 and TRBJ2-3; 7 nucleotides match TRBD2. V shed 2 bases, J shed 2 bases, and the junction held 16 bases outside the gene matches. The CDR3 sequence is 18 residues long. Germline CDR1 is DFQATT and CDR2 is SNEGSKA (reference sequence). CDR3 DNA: TGCAGTGCTAGAACTCACCCACTGGCGGGAGACAACACAGATACGCAGTATTTT. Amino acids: CSARTHPLAGDNTDTQYF.

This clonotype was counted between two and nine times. The CDR3 loop reads CASTAGLGGYNEQFF. For the CDR3, the DNA is TGTGCCAGTACCGCTGGCTTGGGAGGCTACAATGAGCAGTTCTTC. This chain links TRBV19 with TRBJ2-1, with D maybe TRBD2 (6 bases). The CDR3 is 15 residues long. The V end lost 7 bases, the J end lost 3 bases, and 16 bases lay between the germline ends. Germline CDR1 is LNHDA and CDR2 is SQIVND (reference sequence).

In DNA, the CDR3 is TGCAGCTCGCAGGGGACATCCGGAGAGACCCAGTACTTC. Translating gives CSSQGTSGETQYF. This chain joins TRBV20-1 and TRBJ2-5; D may be TRBD1 (6 bases). Germline V gene sequence: CDR1 DFQATT, CDR2 SNEGSKA (reference sequence). The CDR3 spans 13 residues.

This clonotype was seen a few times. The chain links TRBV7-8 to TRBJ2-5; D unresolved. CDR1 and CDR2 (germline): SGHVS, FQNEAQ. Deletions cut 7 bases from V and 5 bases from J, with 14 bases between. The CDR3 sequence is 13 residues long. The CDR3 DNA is TGTGCCAGCACCGAGGTCGTATTGGAGACCCAGTACTTC. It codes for CASTEVVLETQYF.

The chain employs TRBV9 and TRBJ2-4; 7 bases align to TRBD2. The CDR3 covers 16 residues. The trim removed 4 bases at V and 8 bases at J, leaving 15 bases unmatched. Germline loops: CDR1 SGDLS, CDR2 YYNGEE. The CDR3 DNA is TGTGCCAGCAGCCCCAGGCCAGGGAGGGGCAGGGACATTCAGTACTTC. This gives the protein CASSPRPGRGRDIQYF.

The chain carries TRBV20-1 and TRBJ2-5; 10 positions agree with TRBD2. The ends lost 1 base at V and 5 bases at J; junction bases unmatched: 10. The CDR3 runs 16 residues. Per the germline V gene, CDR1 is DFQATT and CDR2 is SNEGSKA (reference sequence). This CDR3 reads CSARGLAGDEEETQYF. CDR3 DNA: TGCAGTGCTAGAGGGCTAGCGGGGGATGAGGAGGAGACCCAGTACTTC.

The CDR3 protein is CSATRYYPGTGDEQFF. The CDR3 DNA reads as TGCAGTGCTACCCGATACTACCCCGGGACAGGGGATGAGCAGTTCTTC. This sequence joins TRBV20-1 and TRBJ2-1, with 10 bases matching TRBD1. CDR3 length: 16 amino acids. CDR1 DFQATT and CDR2 SNEGSKA come from the germline V gene (reference sequence). V shed 4 bases, J shed 8 bases, and the junction held 14 bases outside the gene matches.

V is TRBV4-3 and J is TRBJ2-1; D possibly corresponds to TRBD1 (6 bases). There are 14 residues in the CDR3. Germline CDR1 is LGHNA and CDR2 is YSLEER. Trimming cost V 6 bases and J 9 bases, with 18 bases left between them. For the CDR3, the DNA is TGCGCCAGCAGGGTGGGGGCAGGGTCTGGTGAGCAGTTCTTC. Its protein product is CASRVGAGSGEQFF.

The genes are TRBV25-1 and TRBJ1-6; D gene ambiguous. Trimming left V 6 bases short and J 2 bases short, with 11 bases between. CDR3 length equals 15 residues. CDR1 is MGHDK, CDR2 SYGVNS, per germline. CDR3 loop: CASSGTSTYNSPLHF. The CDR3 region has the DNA TGTGCCAGCAGCGGAACTTCAACCTATAATTCACCCCTCCACTTT. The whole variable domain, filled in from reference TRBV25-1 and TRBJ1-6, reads EADIYQTPRYLVIGTGKKITLECSQTMGHDKMYWYQQDPGMELHLIHYSYGVNSTEKGDLSSESTVSRIRTEHFPLTLESARPSHTSQYLCASSGTSTYNSPLHFGNGTRLTVT.

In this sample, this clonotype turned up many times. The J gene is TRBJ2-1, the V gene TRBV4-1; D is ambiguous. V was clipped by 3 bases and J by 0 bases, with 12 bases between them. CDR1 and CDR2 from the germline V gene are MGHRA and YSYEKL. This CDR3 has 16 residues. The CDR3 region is CASSQLNMVSYNEQFF. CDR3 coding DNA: TGCGCCAGCAGCCAGCTCAACATGGTCTCCTACAATGAGCAGTTCTTC.

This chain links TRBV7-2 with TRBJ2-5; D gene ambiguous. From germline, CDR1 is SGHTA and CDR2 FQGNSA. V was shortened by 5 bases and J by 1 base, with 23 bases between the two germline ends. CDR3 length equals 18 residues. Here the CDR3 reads CASSPWTAASYRQETQYF. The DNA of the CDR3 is TGTGCCAGCAGCCCATGGACGGCAGCTTCTTATCGCCAAGAGACCCAGTACTTC.

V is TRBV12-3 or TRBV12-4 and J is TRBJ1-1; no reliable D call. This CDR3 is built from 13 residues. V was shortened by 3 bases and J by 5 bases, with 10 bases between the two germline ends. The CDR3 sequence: CASSFRSGTEAFF. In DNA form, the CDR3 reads TGTGCCAGCAGTTTTAGGTCTGGGACTGAAGCTTTCTTT.

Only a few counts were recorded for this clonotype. This CDR3 is CASTRSGGNTIYF. The DNA for the CDR3 is TGTGCCAGCACGCGGTCGGGGGGAAACACCATATATTTT. The chain joins TRBV12-3 or TRBV12-4 to TRBJ1-3; D remains unclear. The CDR3 sequence is 13 residues long. Trimming cost V 7 bases and J 4 bases, with 11 bases left between them.

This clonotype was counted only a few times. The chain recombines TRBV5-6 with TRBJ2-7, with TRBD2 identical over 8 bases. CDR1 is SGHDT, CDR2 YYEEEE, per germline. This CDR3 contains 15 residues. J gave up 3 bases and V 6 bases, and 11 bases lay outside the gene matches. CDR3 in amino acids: CASKAWRGAHYEQYF. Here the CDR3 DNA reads TGTGCCAGCAAGGCGTGGCGGGGGGCCCACTACGAGCAGTACTTC.

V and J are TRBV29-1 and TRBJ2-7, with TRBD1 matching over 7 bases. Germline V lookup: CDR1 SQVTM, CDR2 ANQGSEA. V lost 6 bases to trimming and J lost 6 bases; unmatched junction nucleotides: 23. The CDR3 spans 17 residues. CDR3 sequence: CSVSLGTAAGFGGEQYF. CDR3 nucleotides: TGCAGCGTCTCCCTTGGGACAGCCGCTGGGTTTGGGGGCGAGCAGTACTTC.